These 16 T cell receptor beta chains share one sample of origin, sequenced in a study of glioma-infiltrating T cells (TCRdb year 2016). Sequenced on an Illumina MiSeq. TCR alpha and beta CDR3 regions were amplified with the iRepertoire nested amplicon-rescue multiplex PCR (arm-PCR) platform from RNA. Using fastp trimming at Q25 and MiXCR clonotype assembly, TCRdb reanalyzed the public sequencing data and kept in-frame beta chains. Rows are unified per CDR3 protein, each entry keeping the most common DNA and genes. The sample profile shows 300,000 to 450,000 distinct CDR3 sequences; roughly 41% of them were found once. The ten biggest clones cover approximately 12% of the sample. Sequencing was done on a sample of glioma tissue, nonneoplastic brain tissue, or PBMCs (not recorded which). The receptors originated from a human donor with low-grade glioma or glioblastoma, undergoing nonglioma brain surgery, or in good health (not recorded which).

This clonotype occurred a few times. The chain couples TRBV10-3 to TRBJ1-2, with D possibly being TRBD1 (5 bases). Germline CDR1 is ENHRY and CDR2 is SYGVKD. This CDR3 region has 16 residues. Trimming pared 4 bases from V and 4 bases from J, leaving 19 bases between. The DNA for the CDR3 is TGTGCCATCAGTGGGACCGCAGACAGCTATGGCTATGGCTACACCTTC. It yields the protein CAISGTADSYGYGYTF.

The chain joins TRBV11-2 to TRBJ2-7, with 9 bases fitting TRBD1. CDR1 SGHAT and CDR2 FQNNGV come from the germline V gene. The CDR3 consists of 17 residues. The J segment lost 5 bases and the V segment lost 0 bases, leaving 11 bases of the junction unmatched. The CDR3 nucleotides are TGTGCCAGCAGCTTAGACGGGAACAGGGGGCGCTTCAACGAGCAGTACTTC. Translation: CASSLDGNRGRFNEQYF.

In its sample, this clonotype was seen a few times. The chain joins TRBV5-1 to TRBJ1-1; 8 bases match TRBD1. The CDR3 has 14 amino acids. Germline assignment: CDR1 SGHRS and CDR2 YFSETQ. With V trimmed by 3 bases and J by 4 bases, 5 bases remained unmatched. The CDR3, as DNA: TGCGCCAGCAGCTACCTCGACAGGGGCACTGAAGCTTTCTTT. It translates to CASSYLDRGTEAFF.

This clonotype was seen only a few times. The rearrangement joins TRBV4-2 to TRBJ2-3; 7 bases match TRBD2. The CDR3 contains 16 residues. V shed 1 base, J shed 2 bases, and the junction held 6 bases outside the gene matches. Germline CDR1 reads LGHNA; CDR2 reads YNFKEQ. CDR3 DNA sequence: TGTGCCAGCAGCCAAGGACCTCGGGGGGACACAGATACGCAGTATTTT. It encodes CASSQGPRGDTDTQYF.

In this sample, this clonotype turned up a few times. The V call is TRBV4-1, the J call TRBJ2-1; unclear D gene. The CDR3 has 12 residues. CDR1 MGHRA and CDR2 YSYEKL come from the germline V gene. V was shortened by 0 bases and J by 10 bases, with 7 bases between the two germline ends. DNA for the CDR3: TGCGCCAGCAGCCAAGATCTACGGGAGCAGTTCTTC. Translating it yields CASSQDLREQFF.

The chain links TRBV20-1 to TRBJ2-3; TRBD2 matches 9 bases. The CDR3 is 15 amino acids. In germline, CDR1 is DFQATT, CDR2 SNEGSKA (reference sequence). With 3 bases clipped from V and 2 bases from J, the junction kept 6 bases outside the gene matches. This CDR3 reads CSASALAGPTDTQYF. CDR3 in DNA: TGCAGTGCTAGTGCTCTAGCGGGACCCACAGATACGCAGTATTTT.

This clonotype was found many times. The chain recombines TRBV6-1 with TRBJ2-2, with no clear D. Trimming cost V 10 bases and J 4 bases, with 16 bases left between them. CDR1 is MNHNS and CDR2 is SASEGT in the germline V gene. This CDR3 is 14 amino acids long. CDR3 loop: CANSRNSATGELFF. The CDR3 DNA reads as TGTGCCAACAGCCGGAATAGTGCCACCGGGGAGCTGTTTTTT.

V gene TRBV29-1 combines with J gene TRBJ2-1; tentative D call: TRBD2 (6 bases). Germline V lookup: CDR1 SQVTM, CDR2 ANQGSEA. The CDR3 has 14 amino acids. V lost 2 bases and J 5 bases, leaving 13 bases between the germline ends. The CDR3 bases are TGCAGCGTTGAATTATTAGCGGAGCACAATGAGCAGTTCTTC. Encoded protein: CSVELLAEHNEQFF.

This clonotype has at least ten counts. The rearrangement joins TRBV27 to TRBJ2-1; 13 positions agree with TRBD2. V dropped 6 bases and J dropped 6; count of bases not matched to a gene: 5. The CDR3 spans 15 residues. Germline V gives CDR1 MNHEY, CDR2 SMNVEV (reference sequence). The CDR3 region is CASRLAGGPGNEQFF. The CDR3 nucleotides are TGTGCCAGCAGACTAGCGGGAGGGCCAGGCAATGAGCAGTTCTTC.

With respect to this clonotype: This may be a read error: a much more frequent sequence differs by one nucleotide. The chain employs TRBV20-1 and TRBJ2-7; D may be TRBD1 (5 bases). The CDR3 runs 14 residues. The V gene's germline CDR1 is DFQATT and CDR2 SNEGSKA (reference sequence). The CDR3 here is CSARILDKGYEKYF. The CDR3 DNA sequence: TGCAGTGCTAGGATTCTGGACAAGGGCTACGAGAAGTACTTC.

With respect to this clonotype: This may stem from a read error, because a much larger clone lies one nucleotide away. The CDR3 end shows no conserved phenylalanine or tryptophan, and so a read error is likely. This chain links TRBV27 with TRBJ2-1, with 11 positions matching TRBD2. Germline CDR1 reads MNHEY; CDR2 reads SMNVEV (reference sequence). This CDR3 contains 16 residues. Trimming at V came to 4 bases and at J to 4 bases, leaving 6 bases not matched to a gene. In DNA, the CDR3 is TGTGCCAGCAGTTACCATACTAGCGGGGGATACAATGAGCAGTTCCTC. Amino acid sequence: CASSYHTSGGYNEQFL.

Written as DNA, the CDR3 is TGTGCCAGCAGTTACGGTCGGACAGGGGGGTACGAGCAGTACTTC. This gives the protein CASSYGRTGGYEQYF. This sequence joins TRBV6-6 and TRBJ2-7, with TRBD1 identical over 10 bases. V trimming: 2 bases; J trimming: 4 bases; junction bases outside the gene matches: 5. The CDR3 covers 15 residues. Germline CDR1 reads MNHNY; CDR2 reads SVGAGI (reference sequence).

The rearrangement uses TRBV9 and TRBJ2-1; no clear D. V was pared by 0 bases and J by 4 bases, with 5 bases between. The germline V gene has CDR1 SGDLS and CDR2 YYNGEE. CDR3 length equals 13 residues. CDR3 amino acids: CASSVGVYNEQFF. The CDR3 DNA is TGTGCCAGCAGCGTAGGAGTTTACAATGAGCAGTTCTTC. The full variable domain, with the rest looked up from reference TRBV9 and TRBJ2-1, is DSGVTQTPKHLITATGQRVTLRCSPRSGDLSVYWYQQSLDQGLQFLIQYYNGEERAKGNILERFSAQQFPDLHSELNLSSLELGDSALYFCASSVGVYNEQFFGPGTRLTVL.

The chain recombines TRBV15 with TRBJ2-1; TRBD1 or TRBD2 may be the D gene (5 bases each). Germline V gives CDR1 LNHNV, CDR2 YYDKDF (reference sequence). The V and J ends lost 7 bases and 0 bases respectively, with 10 bases between them. This CDR3 is built from 14 residues. In DNA, the CDR3 is TGTGCCACCATCGGGGCCAACTCCTACAATGAGCAGTTCTTC. The encoded protein is CATIGANSYNEQFF. The full variable domain, its missing parts supplied by reference TRBV15 and TRBJ2-1, is DAMVIQNPRYQVTQFGKPVTLSCSQTLNHNVMYWYQQKSSQAPKLLFHYYDKDFNNEADTPDNFQSRRPNTSFCFLDIRSPGLGDTAMYLCATIGANSYNEQFFGPGTRLTVL.

The chain has TRBV19 and TRBJ2-1; TRBD2 matches 9 bases. Trimming at V came to 0 bases and at J to 12 bases, leaving 3 bases not matched to a gene. The length of the CDR3 is 13 residues. Germline V lookup: CDR1 LNHDA, CDR2 SQIVND (reference sequence). The CDR3 nucleotides are TGTGCCAGTAGTATAGAACTAGCGGGCAGGCAGTTCTTC. Translating gives CASSIELAGRQFF.

This clonotype has only a few counts. This chain connects TRBV4-2 to TRBJ2-5; the D gene could be TRBD1 or TRBD2 (5 bases each). V lost 0 bases and J lost 5, with 16 bases in between. The V gene's germline CDR1 is LGHNA and CDR2 YNFKEQ. The CDR3 has 16 amino acids. DNA for the CDR3: TGTGCCAGCAGCCAAGATTTGGGGCAGGAGGCCGAGACCCAGTACTTC. It translates to CASSQDLGQEAETQYF.